This entry features one T cell receptor (beta chain) sequence. What it recognizes is unknown. This entry comes from a study of T cell responses to AZD1222 COVID-19 vaccine. General study findings and limits: The peak T cell response came first, and repertoires were sampled only after it.

Assay used: immunoSEQ multiplex PCR; TCRdb lists only in-frame clones, some missing. The table lists about 76,000 clones, roughly 90% of them singletons, with 4.2% in the top ten. Germline assignment: CDR1 SGHRS and CDR2 YFSETQ. The ends lost 5 bases at V and 6 bases at J; junction bases unmatched: 8. This CDR3 spans 14 amino acids. The TCR originated in an adult in good health. The rearrangement joins TRBV5-1 to TRBJ1-2, with 9 bases aligning to TRBD1. The sequencing used peripheral blood, collected on day 0 of AZD1222 vaccination. The CDR3 loop is CASRDGTGMDGYTF. The CDR3 DNA reads TGCGCCAGCAGGGATGGGACAGGGATGGATGGCTACACCTTC.